This TCR beta chain was documented in a study of blood T cell repertoires in COVID-19 (TCRdb year 2020). About the full investigation: Samples covering the acute and convalescent phases of COVID-19 were provided by collaborators in the United States, Italy and Spain. Samples came from the ongoing ImmuneRACE study (first 160 participants) plus 1,254 subjects from 6 global collaborators. Subjects who had been exposed to COVID-19, were actively infected with it, or had recovered from it provided the deeply sampled blood TCRbeta repertoires that made up the dataset. Nearly every sample came with metadata listing a de-identified subject ID, COVID-19 status, age in years and sex. Where HLA class I and class II types were available, the types were taken from metadata supplied by the sample provider, not from assay-based typing. The repertoires were released in a freely available public database meant as a resource for research on the immune response to SARS-CoV-2. The prospective study material was composed of cDNA or gDNA derived from T cells, B-cell-depleted T cells, or PBMCs.

Broader findings and caveats from the paper: How much clinical and demographic metadata was included differed by source and by participant, and the metadata was provided uncurated.

TCRbeta CDR3 regions were amplified from genomic DNA by means of the immunoSEQ Assay, a bias-controlled multiplex PCR. Per the authors' processing: Nucleated cell counts per sample were estimated from amplification of reference gene primers within the assay. To quantify the absolute abundance of each unique TCRbeta CDR3 rearrangement, sequence reads were collapsed and filtered. Productive Simpson clonality was computed per sample as the square root of Simpson's diversity index over productive rearrangements. The table comes from immuneACCESS by way of TCRdb, which keeps in-frame sequences with V and J called. Part of the clones is missing from these tables; in studies checked, under half for an unresolved V gene and the rest for unknown reasons. V, J and clone size are those of that table, while D and trimming were read from the DNA. In all, the sample holds 110,000 to 150,000 clones, and roughly 87% of those were seen once. Approximately 2% of the sample belongs to the ten largest clones.

On this clone: Its antigen remains undetermined. No clone much larger than this one lies a single base away; base qualities are absent.

Collaborating institutions collected whole blood in K2EDTA tubes following their own protocols. Collaborator samples were shipped for TCRbeta analysis as frozen whole blood, isolated PBMCs, or DNA extracted from either sample type. From the cysteine up to the phenylalanine, the CDR3 has a length of 20 residues. The read is trimmed to its CDR3 DNA, 60 bases read in frame from base 1. Cut back by 6 bases and 0 bases, the V and J ends lie 27 bases apart. For CDR1 and CDR2, the germline V gene lists MDHEN and SYDVKM. The chain joins TRBV28 to TRBJ2-1; D gene: possibly TRBD2, on 6 matching bases. Sequences were obtained from peripheral blood. The TCR originated in a man between 65 and 79 years old with acute or convalescent COVID-19. CDR3 reads: CASSREGLGVRGISYNEQFF. The nucleotides read TGTGCCAGCAGCCGAGAGGGTTTAGGGGTCCGGGGGATCTCCTACAATGAGCAGTTCTTC. Extended through the reference TRBV28 and TRBJ2-1 proteins, this CDR3 yields the full variable domain: DVKVTQSSRYLVKRTGEKVFLECVQDMDHENMFWYRQDPGLGLRLIYFSYDVKMKEKGDIPEGYSVSREKKERFSLILESASTNQTSMYLCASSREGLGVRGISYNEQFFGPGTRLTVL.